This TCR beta chain was documented in a study of T cell repertoires in cytomegalovirus infection. Looked up from germline, CDR1 is MNHEY and CDR2 is SMNVEV (reference sequence). Trimming shortened V by 3 bases and J by 4 bases, and 7 bases separated the two germline ends. The CDR3 has 13 amino acids. TCRdb called the reads again in MiXCR, with one record for every CDR3 protein. The data contain approximately 400,000 distinct CDR3 sequences, around 32% of them singletons. This clonotype was obtained from a human donor in good health (CMV status not recorded). Some clones in this sample may be carry-over from other donors' samples. The rearrangement links TRBV27 to TRBJ2-1, with D possibly matching TRBD2 (5 bases). Sequencing used PBMCs. CDR3 amino acids: CASSFGVYNEQFF. In DNA, the CDR3 is TGTGCCAGCAGTTTCGGGGTATACAATGAGCAGTTCTTC.